This TCR beta chain is from a study of cytomegalovirus exposure and HLA in healthy donors. PCR employed 60 Vbeta and 13 Jbeta primers. Sequencing used immunoSEQ multiplex PCR; TCRdb keeps in-frame clones, though not all of them. The table has about 130,000 clones, just under 75% seen once. CDR3 length equals 16 residues. Deletions cut 4 bases from V and 2 bases from J, with 17 bases between. CDR1 and CDR2 from the germline V gene are LNHDA and SQIVND (reference sequence). This clone showed up just a few times. Antigen unknown. Broader study findings: The study assumed roughly uniform donor sequencing depth for presence/absence analyses.

The V gene is TRBV19, the J gene TRBJ2-5; a weak D match, TRBD1 (5 bases). This clonotype was obtained from a man between 40 and 49 years old in good health and CMV-seropositive. The sequenced material came from PBMCs. CDR3 in DNA: TGTGCCAGTAGTACCGGGTGGGGCAGTCCACAAGAGACCCAGTACTTC. Translation gives CASSTGWGSPQETQYF.